This T cell receptor (beta chain) was sequenced for a study of Ad26.COV2.S vaccination and SARS-CoV-2 variants. Study context: Once or twice, 56 days apart, Ad26.COV2.S was delivered intramuscularly.

Germline CDR1 and CDR2: MNHEY and SMNVEV (reference sequence). The length of the CDR3 is 12 residues. Trimming took off 6 bases at V and 6 bases at J, with 12 bases between the two ends. Measured with immunoSEQ multiplex PCR; TCRdb has only the in-frame clones, and not every one. Seen here are 500,000 or so clones, roughly 87% observed once, and the top ten hold 9.5% to 15%. Treatment reported: 15 to 20 received Ad26.COV2.S at low or high dose, single or two shots; 5 received placebo; per-sample allocation not given. At day 63 after the first vaccine or placebo injection, samples were drawn. This specimen consisted of peripheral blood, obtained in a trial of Ad26.COV2.S vaccine versus placebo. The V gene is TRBV27, the J gene TRBJ2-7; D may be TRBD1 (5 bases). This sequence originates from a person aged 18-60 years who received the Ad26.COV2.S COVID-19 vaccine or a placebo. Here the CDR3 reads CASSVQGLEQYF. In DNA form, the CDR3 reads TGTGCCAGCAGCGTGCAGGGTCTCGAGCAGTACTTC.